This T cell receptor beta chain was identified during a study of control samples from healthy donors and cancer patients. V shed 6 bases and J shed 4 bases, with 16 bases lying between them. Germline loops: CDR1 KGHSH, CDR2 LQKENI. This CDR3 is 14 amino acids long. Generated by immunoSEQ multiplex PCR, the TCRdb table keeps only in-frame clones and is missing some. The table shows some 130,000 clones, with roughly 95% occurring only once. The rearrangement joins TRBV18 to TRBJ2-7; tentatively, D is TRBD2 (6 bases). This sequence originates from a man aged 25 to 40 in good health. Material: blood. The CDR3 here is CASSEVGDFYEQYF. The CDR3 nucleotides are TGTGCCAGCTCGGAAGTCGGGGACTTTTACGAGCAGTACTTC.